Listed here are 18 T cell receptor beta chains from one sample, sequenced in a study of T cell responses to AZD1222 COVID-19 vaccine. Sequencing was performed with immunoSEQ multiplex PCR; in TCRdb, only in-frame clones are kept and a portion is missing. The sample has about 100,000 clones; roughly 88% are singletons. This specimen was peripheral blood, taken on day 0 of AZD1222 vaccination. These receptors came from an adult in good health.

For this clone: Other DNA variants within this sample encode the same CDR3. The chain couples TRBV3-1 (or the pseudogene TRBV3-2) to TRBJ1-1; unclear D gene. V lost 4 bases, J lost 0 bases, and 3 bases lay in between. Germline V lookup: CDR1 LGHDT, CDR2 YNNKEL (reference sequence). The CDR3 extends over 12 amino acids. This chain's CDR3 is CASSRVNTEAFF. The CDR3 nucleotides read TGTGCCAGCAGCCGGGTGAACACTGAAGCTTTCTTT.

CDR3 sequence (DNA): TGTGCCAGCTCACCACGGCAGGGGGCAATATACGAGCAGTACTTC. Translation: CASSPRQGAIYEQYF. This chain uses TRBV18 with TRBJ2-7; 8 bases align to TRBD1. In germline, CDR1 is KGHSH, CDR2 LQKENI. The CDR3 consists of 15 residues. The J segment lost 4 bases and the V segment lost 1 base, leaving 6 bases of the junction unmatched.

V is TRBV4-3 and J is TRBJ2-3; 12 bases map to TRBD2. The CDR3 totals 15 residues. Germline CDR1 LGHNA, CDR2 YSLEER. V trimming: 0 bases; J trimming: 14 bases; junction bases outside the gene matches: 9. This CDR3 is CASSQDGLAGYRLYF. The CDR3 DNA sequence: TGCGCCAGCAGCCAAGATGGACTAGCGGGGTATCGTCTGTATTTT.

The CDR3, as DNA: TGTGCCAGCAGTTTAAGGGTAGAAGATGGCTACACCTTC. Protein product: CASSLRVEDGYTF. The V call is TRBV12-3 or TRBV12-4, the J call TRBJ1-2; D is ambiguous. Between the trimmed V and J ends, which lost 2 bases and 6 bases, there was a span of 10 bases. The CDR3 sequence is 13 residues long.

The chain employs TRBV10-2 and TRBJ2-3, with 8 bases fitting TRBD1. The germline V gene has CDR1 WSHSY and CDR2 SAAADI. The length of the CDR3 is 16 residues. Unmatched junction bases numbered 7, after V lost 2 bases and J lost 3 bases. This chain's CDR3 is CASSEDRGLGTDTQYF. CDR3 nucleotide sequence: TGCGCCAGCAGTGAGGACAGGGGCCTAGGGACAGATACGCAGTATTTT.

The genes are TRBV5-4 and TRBJ2-5; 7 nucleotides match TRBD1. The CDR3 contains 16 residues. Germline-derived CDR1 and CDR2 are SGHNT and YYREEE (reference sequence). The ends lost 5 bases at V and 2 bases at J; junction bases unmatched: 12. The CDR3 bases are TGTGCCAGCAGTTCTGTCTCCGGGACAGAGCAAGAGACCCAGTACTTC. It yields the protein CASSSVSGTEQETQYF.

The chain carries TRBV4-3 and TRBJ1-5; a weak D match, TRBD1 (5 bases). Trimming pared 1 base from V and 9 bases from J, leaving 10 bases between. CDR1 is LGHNA, CDR2 YSLEER, per germline. The CDR3 totals 13 residues. In DNA form, the CDR3 reads TGCGCCAGCAGCCAAGCCCAGGGCGGGCCCCAGCATTTT. It translates to CASSQAQGGPQHF.

This rearrangement joins TRBV4-1 to TRBJ2-7; 7 positions match TRBD1. The trim removed 1 base at V and 0 bases at J, leaving 3 bases unmatched. Per germline, CDR1 MGHRA and CDR2 YSYEKL. The CDR3 is 15 amino acids. CDR3 in DNA: TGCGCCAGCAGCCAAGGACAGGGTCTCTCCTACGAGCAGTACTTC. The encoded protein is CASSQGQGLSYEQYF.

With respect to this clone: Compared with germline, one end of the junction differs, possibly owing to a read error. The same CDR3 is also encoded by other DNA sequences in this sample. The chain recombines TRBV4-3 with TRBJ1-4; 7 positions agree with TRBD1. Germline V CDR1 and CDR2: LGHNA, YSLEER. The CDR3 has 16 residues. The CDR3 bases are TGCGCCAGTAGCCAAGATCCAAGGGGGCGATTTGAAAAACTGTTTTTT. It codes for CASSQDPRGRFEKLFF.

The chain joins TRBV7-6 to TRBJ2-1; D is undetermined. The CDR3 is 15 amino acids. CDR1 is SGHVS and CDR2 is FNYEAQ in the germline V gene. Trimming left V 0 bases short and J 3 bases short, with 9 bases between. CDR3 DNA: TGTGCCAGCAGCTTAGCCCAGGCCAGCTACAATGAGCAGTTCTTC. It translates to CASSLAQASYNEQFF.

The chain joins TRBV18 to TRBJ2-7; a possible D gene is TRBD1 (5 bases). Germline V lookup: CDR1 KGHSH, CDR2 LQKENI. CDR3 size: 12 residues. Trimming removed 1 base at V and 7 bases at J, with 8 bases between. In DNA, the CDR3 is TGTGCCAGCTCACCACAGGGGCGAGAGCAGTACTTC. Translated, it gives CASSPQGREQYF.

The chain combines TRBV4-1 with TRBJ2-6; 8 nucleotides align to TRBD2. The ends lost 0 bases at V and 2 bases at J; junction bases unmatched: 3. The germline gives CDR1 MGHRA, CDR2 YSYEKL. This CDR3 is 17 amino acids long. The CDR3: CASSQEPAGAGANVLTF. The CDR3 DNA follows: TGCGCCAGCAGCCAAGAACCAGCGGGAGCTGGGGCCAACGTCCTGACTTTC.

V and J are TRBV15 and TRBJ2-6; no clear D gene. Germline assignment: CDR1 LNHNV and CDR2 YYDKDF (reference sequence). Between the trimmed V and J ends, which lost 0 bases and 0 bases, there was a span of 9 bases. The CDR3 sequence is 17 residues long. For the CDR3, the DNA is TGTGCCACCAGCAGAGAAGGGTTGGGCTCTGGGGCCAACGTCCTGACTTTC. It codes for CATSREGLGSGANVLTF.

Here the CDR3 reads CASSQPLAGPSTDTQYF. For the CDR3, the DNA is TGTGCCAGCAGCCAACCACTAGCGGGACCTAGCACAGATACGCAGTATTTT. V usage is TRBV4-2 and J usage is TRBJ2-3; 10 nucleotides align to TRBD2. This CDR3 is 17 amino acids long. V shed 2 bases and J 0 bases; nucleotides not matched to a gene: 5. Germline CDR1 and CDR2: LGHNA and YNFKEQ.

This clone was recorded only once. V is TRBV3-1 (or the pseudogene TRBV3-2) and J is TRBJ2-1; 8 bases line up with TRBD2. Germline CDR1 is LGHDT and CDR2 is YNNKEL (reference sequence). This CDR3 has 16 amino acids. J was trimmed by 2 bases and V by 5 bases; bases with no gene match: 8. CDR3: CASSSRVAGTYNEQFF. In DNA form, the CDR3 reads TGTGCCAGCAGCAGTAGGGTAGCGGGGACCTACAATGAGCAGTTCTTC.

This clone came up once. The chain is built from TRBV28 and TRBJ1-1; TRBD1 is a possible D gene (6 bases). The CDR3 runs to 15 residues. Trimming pared 1 base from V and 1 base from J, leaving 10 bases between. Germline V lookup: CDR1 MDHEN, CDR2 SYDVKM. CDR3 sequence reads: CASSLFGGGNTEAFF. The CDR3 DNA reads TGTGCCAGCAGTTTATTTGGGGGCGGGAACACTGAAGCTTTCTTT.

This clone was seen just once. The gene calls are TRBV30 and TRBJ1-5; 7 bases are a match to TRBD1. Germline-derived CDR1 and CDR2 are GTSNPN and SVGIG (reference sequence). This CDR3 has 17 residues. V lost 2 bases to trimming and J lost 7 bases; unmatched junction nucleotides: 17. The CDR3 is CAWSSPGQVVGLQPQHF. DNA for the CDR3: TGTGCCTGGAGTTCTCCTGGACAGGTGGTTGGGTTGCAGCCCCAGCATTTT.

This clone was counted once. The V call is TRBV5-6, the J call TRBJ2-3; 9 nucleotides line up with TRBD2. CDR1 is SGHDT, CDR2 YYEEEE, per germline. This CDR3 is 15 amino acids long. Unmatched junction bases numbered 6, after V lost 5 bases and J lost 2 bases. As DNA, the CDR3 is TGTGCCAGCAGTGTTAGCGGGGGCCTCACAGATACGCAGTATTTT. Its translation: CASSVSGGLTDTQYF.